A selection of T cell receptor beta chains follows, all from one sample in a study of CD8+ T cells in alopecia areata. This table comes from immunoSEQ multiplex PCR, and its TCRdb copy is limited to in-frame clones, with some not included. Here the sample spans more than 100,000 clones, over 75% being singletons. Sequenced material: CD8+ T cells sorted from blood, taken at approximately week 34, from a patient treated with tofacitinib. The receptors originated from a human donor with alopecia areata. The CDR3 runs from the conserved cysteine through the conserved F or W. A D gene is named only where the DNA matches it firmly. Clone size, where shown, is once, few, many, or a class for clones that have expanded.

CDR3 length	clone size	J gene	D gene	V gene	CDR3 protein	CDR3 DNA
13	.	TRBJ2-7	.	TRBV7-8	CASSLGDTYEQYF	TGTGCCAGCAGCTTAGGGGACACCTACGAGCAGTACTTC
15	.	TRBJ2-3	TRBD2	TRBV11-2	CASSLDRTSGDTQYF	TGTGCCAGCAGCTTAGACCGGACTAGCGGAGATACGCAGTATTTT
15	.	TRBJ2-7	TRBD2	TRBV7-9	CASNHQTSGVYEQYF	TGTGCCAGCAACCACCAGACTAGCGGGGTCTACGAGCAGTACTTC
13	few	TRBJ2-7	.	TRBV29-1	CSVWGSNGDEQYF	TGCAGCGTATGGGGCTCGAACGGCGACGAGCAGTACTTC
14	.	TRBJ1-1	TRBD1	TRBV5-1	CASSPGQGGTEAFF	TGCGCCAGCAGCCCGGGACAGGGAGGTACTGAAGCTTTCTTT
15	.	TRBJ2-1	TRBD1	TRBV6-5	CASRLGTGLYNEQFF	TGTGCCAGCAGGCTAGGGACAGGGTTGTACAATGAGCAGTTCTTC
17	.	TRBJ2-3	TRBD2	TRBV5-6	CASSLMTSGGAGDTQYF	TGTGCCAGCAGCTTGATGACTAGCGGGGGGGCCGGAGATACGCAGTATTTT
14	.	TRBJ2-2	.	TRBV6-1	CASGQALGTGELFF	TGTGCCAGCGGTCAGGCCCTCGGTACCGGGGAGCTGTTTTTT
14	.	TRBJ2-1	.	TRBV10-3	CAISTGKSYNEQFF	TGTGCCATCAGCACAGGCAAATCCTACAATGAGCAGTTCTTC
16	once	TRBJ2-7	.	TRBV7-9	CASSLAGGGPGYEQYF	TGTGCCAGCAGCTTAGCGGGAGGCGGGCCTGGTTACGAGCAGTACTTC
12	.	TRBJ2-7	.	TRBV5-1	CASSLGTYEQYF	TGCGCCAGCAGCTTGGGGACCTACGAGCAGTACTTC
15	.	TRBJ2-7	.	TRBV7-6	CASSPTVNGNAEQYF	TGTGCCAGCAGCCCGACAGTAAACGGGAATGCCGAGCAGTACTTC
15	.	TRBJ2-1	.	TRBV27	CASSLALVDSKEQFF	TGTGCCAGCAGTTTGGCACTAGTTGATTCAAAGGAGCAGTTCTTC
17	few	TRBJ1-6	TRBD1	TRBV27	CASSQKAGTDFNSPLHF	TGTGCCAGCAGTCAAAAGGCCGGGACAGATTTTAATTCACCCCTCCACTTT
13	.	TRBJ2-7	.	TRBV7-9	CASSFPGNNEQYF	TGTGCCAGCAGCTTCCCCGGGAATAACGAGCAGTACTTC
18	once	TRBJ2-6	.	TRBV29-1	CSVEDWGKQGTGANVLTF	TGCAGCGTTGAAGACTGGGGGAAACAGGGAACTGGGGCCAACGTCCTGACTTTC
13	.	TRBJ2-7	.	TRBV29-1	CSVSTGTSYEQYF	TGCAGCGTTTCCACCGGGACTTCCTACGAGCAGTACTTC
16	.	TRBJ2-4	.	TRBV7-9	CASSLAEGIAKNIQYF	TGTGCCAGCAGCTTAGCGGAGGGTATAGCCAAAAACATTCAGTACTTC
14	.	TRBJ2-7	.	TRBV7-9	CASSLADTFHEQYF	TGTGCCAGCAGCTTAGCGGATACTTTCCACGAGCAGTACTTC
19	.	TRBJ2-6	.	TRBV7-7	CASSVTHKWPQSRANVLTF	TGTGCCAGCAGCGTAACTCATAAGTGGCCACAAAGTCGGGCCAACGTCCTGACTTTC
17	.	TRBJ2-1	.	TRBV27	CASSFAVGASSYNEQFF	TGTGCCAGCAGTTTTGCGGTGGGGGCTAGCTCCTACAATGAGCAGTTCTTC
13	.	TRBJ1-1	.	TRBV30	CAWSVGGITEAFF	TGTGCCTGGAGTGTTGGCGGCATCACTGAAGCTTTCTTT
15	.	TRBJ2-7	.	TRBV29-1	CSVDVPAGFTYEQYF	TGCAGCGTTGACGTGCCAGCCGGTTTCACCTACGAGCAGTACTTC
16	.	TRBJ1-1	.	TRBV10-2	CASSESQTDLNTEAFF	TGCGCCAGCAGTGAGTCCCAGACTGATTTGAACACTGAAGCTTTCTTT
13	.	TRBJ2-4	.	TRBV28	CASSLWAENIQYF	TGTGCCAGCAGTTTATGGGCAGAAAACATTCAGTACTTC
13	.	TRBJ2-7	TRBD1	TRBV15	CATSGDRVNEQYF	TGTGCCACCAGCGGGGACAGGGTAAACGAGCAGTACTTC
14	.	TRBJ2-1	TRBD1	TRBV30	CARVPGTGPNEQFF	TGTGCCAGAGTTCCCGGGACAGGGCCCAATGAGCAGTTCTTC
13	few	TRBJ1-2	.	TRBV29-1	CSVAREGNYGYTF	TGCAGCGTTGCGAGAGAGGGGAACTATGGCTACACCTTC
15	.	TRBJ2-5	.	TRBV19	CASSIPGKGQETQYF	TGTGCCAGTAGTATCCCTGGTAAGGGTCAAGAGACCCAGTACTTC
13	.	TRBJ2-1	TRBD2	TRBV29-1	CSVSGRGENEQFF	TGCAGCGTTTCCGGACGGGGGGAGAATGAGCAGTTCTTC
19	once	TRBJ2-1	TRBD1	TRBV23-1	CASSQTPLNRDRLGDEQFF	TGCGCCAGCAGTCAAACCCCCCTTAACCGGGACAGGCTGGGCGATGAGCAGTTCTTC
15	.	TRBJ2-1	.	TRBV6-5	CASSYRDNLYNEQFF	TGTGCCAGCAGTTACAGGGACAACCTATACAATGAGCAGTTCTTC
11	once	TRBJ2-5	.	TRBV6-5	CASTYQETQYF	TGTGCCAGCACCTACCAAGAGACCCAGTACTTC
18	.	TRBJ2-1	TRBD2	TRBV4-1	CASSQGVLLAGNYNEQFF	TGCGCCAGCAGCCAAGGAGTTTTACTAGCGGGTAACTACAATGAGCAGTTCTTC
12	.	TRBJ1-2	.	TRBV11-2	CASSSTNYGYTF	TGTGCCAGCAGCTCGACTAACTATGGCTACACCTTC
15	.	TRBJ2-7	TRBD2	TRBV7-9	CASSFSSGKTYEQYF	TGTGCCAGCAGCTTCTCTAGCGGGAAGACCTACGAGCAGTACTTC
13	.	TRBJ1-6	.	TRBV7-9	CASSGPDNSPLHF	TGTGCCAGCAGCGGGCCTGATAATTCACCCCTCCACTTT
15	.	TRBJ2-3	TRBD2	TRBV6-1	CASRTGLAGTDTQYF	TGTGCCAGCAGGACCGGACTAGCGGGGACAGATACGCAGTATTTT
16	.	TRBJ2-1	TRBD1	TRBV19	CASSIAGQGAHYEQFF	TGTGCCAGTAGTATAGCAGGCCAGGGGGCGCATTATGAGCAGTTCTTC
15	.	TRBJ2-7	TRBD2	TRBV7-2	CASSLVSGAHREQYF	TGTGCCAGCAGCTTAGTTAGCGGGGCCCACAGGGAGCAGTACTTC
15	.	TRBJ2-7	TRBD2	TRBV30	CAWRGLGLAGVEQYF	TGTGCCTGGAGAGGGTTGGGCTTAGCGGGAGTCGAGCAGTACTTC
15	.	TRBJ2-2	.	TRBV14	CASSQYQGNTGELFF	TGTGCCAGCAGCCAATATCAGGGGAACACCGGGGAGCTGTTTTTT
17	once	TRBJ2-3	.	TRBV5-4	CASSLAGGRGGTDTQYF	TGTGCCAGCAGCTTGGCCGGGGGAAGGGGCGGCACAGATACGCAGTATTTT
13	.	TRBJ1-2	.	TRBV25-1	CASSVGAGEGYTF	TGTGCCAGCAGTGTGGGGGCAGGAGAAGGCTACACCTTC
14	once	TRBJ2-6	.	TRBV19	CASSIPVGANVLTF	TGTGCCAGTAGTATCCCGGTCGGGGCCAACGTCCTGACTTTC
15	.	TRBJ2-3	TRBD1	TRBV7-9	CAGLYGTEYTDTQYF	TGTGCCGGGCTTTACGGGACAGAATACACAGATACGCAGTATTTT
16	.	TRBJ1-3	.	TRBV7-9	CASSPPVSSRRNTIYF	TGTGCCAGCAGCCCCCCCGTTAGTTCGCGAAGAAACACCATATATTTT
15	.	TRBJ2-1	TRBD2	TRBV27	CASSLLGGLVSEQFF	TGTGCCAGCAGTTTATTAGGGGGACTAGTCAGTGAGCAGTTCTTC